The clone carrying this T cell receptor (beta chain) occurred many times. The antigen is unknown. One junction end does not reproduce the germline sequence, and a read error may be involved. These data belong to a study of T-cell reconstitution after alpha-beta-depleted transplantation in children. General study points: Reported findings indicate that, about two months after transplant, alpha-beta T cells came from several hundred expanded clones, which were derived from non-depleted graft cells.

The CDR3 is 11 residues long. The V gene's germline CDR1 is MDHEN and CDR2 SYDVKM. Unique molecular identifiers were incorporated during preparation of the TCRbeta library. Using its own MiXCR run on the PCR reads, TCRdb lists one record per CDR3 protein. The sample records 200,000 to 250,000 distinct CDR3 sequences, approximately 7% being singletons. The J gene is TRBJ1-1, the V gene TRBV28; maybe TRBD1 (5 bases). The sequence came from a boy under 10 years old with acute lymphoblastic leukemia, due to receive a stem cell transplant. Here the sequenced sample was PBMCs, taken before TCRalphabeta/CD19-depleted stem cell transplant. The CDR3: CASSLAGQLDF. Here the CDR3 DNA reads TGTGCCAGCAGTTTGGCGGGGCAGCTAGACTTT.